This TCR beta chain was identified during a study of blood T cell repertoires in COVID-19. Study-level background: There were acute and convalescent COVID-19 samples, and they came from the United States, Italy and Spain. Nucleic acid was either cDNA or gDNA, and it came from T cells, B-cell-depleted T cells, or PBMCs.

In the source study's methods: Reference gene primers were amplified, and this amplification served to estimate nucleated cell counts. Some clones are missing from TCRdb's copy, which holds only in-frame ones; the method was immunoSEQ multiplex PCR. The D gene and trimming were derived from the DNA, and the V and J assignments and clone size from that table. The sample consists of about 59,000 clones, around 81% of them appearing once. Looked up from germline, CDR1 is SGDLS and CDR2 is YYNGEE. J gave up 2 bases and V 0 bases, and 4 bases lay outside the gene matches. There are 17 residues in the CDR3.

The TCR was taken from a woman of 80 years or more with active or convalescent COVID-19. Sequenced material: peripheral blood. This chain uses TRBV9 with TRBJ2-3, with 12 bases that match TRBD2. The CDR3 loop is CASSVGTSGEFTDTQYF. CDR3 nucleotide sequence: TGTGCCAGCAGCGTAGGGACTAGCGGGGAGTTCACAGATACGCAGTATTTT.